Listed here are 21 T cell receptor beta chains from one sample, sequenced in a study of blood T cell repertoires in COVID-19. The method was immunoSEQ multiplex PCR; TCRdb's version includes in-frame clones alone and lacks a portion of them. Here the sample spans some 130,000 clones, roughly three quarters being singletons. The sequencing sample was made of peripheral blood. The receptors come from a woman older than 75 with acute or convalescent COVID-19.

For the CDR3, the DNA is TGTGCCAGCAGCCCCAGACCGGGAAGCTCTGGAAACACCATATATTTT. This gives the protein CASSPRPGSSGNTIYF. V and J are TRBV3-1 (or the pseudogene TRBV3-2) and TRBJ1-3; D gene ambiguous. From germline, CDR1 is LGHDT and CDR2 YNNKEL (reference sequence). The V end lost 4 bases, the J end lost 0 bases, and 13 bases lay between the germline ends. This CDR3 has 16 amino acids.

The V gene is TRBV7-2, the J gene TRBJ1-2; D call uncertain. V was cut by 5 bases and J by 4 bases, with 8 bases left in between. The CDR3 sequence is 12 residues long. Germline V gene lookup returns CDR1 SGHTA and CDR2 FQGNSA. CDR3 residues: CASSLGVYGYTF. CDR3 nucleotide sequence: TGTGCCAGCAGCCTCGGGGTCTATGGCTACACCTTC.

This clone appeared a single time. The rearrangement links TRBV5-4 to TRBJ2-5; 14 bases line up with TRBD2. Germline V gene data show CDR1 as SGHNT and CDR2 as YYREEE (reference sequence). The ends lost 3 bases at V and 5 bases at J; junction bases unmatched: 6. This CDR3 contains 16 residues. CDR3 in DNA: TGTGCCAGCAGCTCCAAAGGGACTAGCGGGAGCGAGACCCAGTACTTC. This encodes CASSSKGTSGSETQYF. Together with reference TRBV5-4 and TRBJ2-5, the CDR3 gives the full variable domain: ETGVTQSPTHLIKTRGQQVTLRCSSQSGHNTVSWYQQALGQGPQFIFQYYREEENGRGNFPPRFSGLQFPNYSSELNVNALELDDSALYLCASSSKGTSGSETQYFGPGTRLLVL.

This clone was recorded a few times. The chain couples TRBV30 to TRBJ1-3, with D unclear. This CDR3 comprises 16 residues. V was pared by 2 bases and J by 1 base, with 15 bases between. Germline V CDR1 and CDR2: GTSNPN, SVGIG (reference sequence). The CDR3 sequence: CAWSRAGPSSGNTIYF. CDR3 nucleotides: TGTGCCTGGAGTAGGGCGGGCCCCTCATCTGGAAACACCATATATTTT. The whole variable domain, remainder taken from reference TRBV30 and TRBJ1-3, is SQTIHQWPATLVQPVGSPLSLECTVEGTSNPNLYWYRQAAGRGLQLLFYSVGIGQISSEVPQNLSASRPQDRQFILSSKKLLLSDSGFYLCAWSRAGPSSGNTIYFGEGSWLTVV.

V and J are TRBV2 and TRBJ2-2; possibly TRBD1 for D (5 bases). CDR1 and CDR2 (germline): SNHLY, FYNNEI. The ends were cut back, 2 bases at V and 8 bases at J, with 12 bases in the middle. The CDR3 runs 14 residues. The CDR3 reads CASSEIGASGELFF. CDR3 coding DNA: TGTGCCAGCAGTGAAATTGGGGCGTCGGGGGAGCTGTTTTTT.

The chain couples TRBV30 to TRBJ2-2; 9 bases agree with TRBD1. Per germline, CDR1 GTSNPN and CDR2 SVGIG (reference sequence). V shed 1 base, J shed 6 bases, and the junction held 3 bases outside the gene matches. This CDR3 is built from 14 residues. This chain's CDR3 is CAWSANRGPGELFF. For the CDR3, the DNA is TGTGCCTGGAGTGCAAACAGGGGGCCCGGGGAGCTGTTTTTT. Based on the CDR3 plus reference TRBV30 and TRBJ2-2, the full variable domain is SQTIHQWPATLVQPVGSPLSLECTVEGTSNPNLYWYRQAAGRGLQLLFYSVGIGQISSEVPQNLSASRPQDRQFILSSKKLLLSDSGFYLCAWSANRGPGELFFGEGSRLTVL.

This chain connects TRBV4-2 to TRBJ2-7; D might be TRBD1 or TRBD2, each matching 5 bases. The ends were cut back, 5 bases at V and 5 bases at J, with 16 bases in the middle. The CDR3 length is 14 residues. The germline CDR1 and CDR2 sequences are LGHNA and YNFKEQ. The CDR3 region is CASSKGARADEQYF. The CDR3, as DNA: TGTGCCAGCAGCAAAGGGGCGAGGGCGGACGAGCAGTACTTC.

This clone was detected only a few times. The CDR3 is CASSLTGGYDTGELFF. CDR3 in DNA: TGTGCCAGCAGCTTAACGGGAGGGTATGACACCGGGGAGCTGTTTTTT. The chain joins TRBV7-3 to TRBJ2-2; 7 nucleotides match TRBD2. Germline-derived CDR1 and CDR2 are SGHTA and FQGTGA. V shed 0 bases and J 3 bases; nucleotides not matched to a gene: 4. This CDR3 region has 16 residues.

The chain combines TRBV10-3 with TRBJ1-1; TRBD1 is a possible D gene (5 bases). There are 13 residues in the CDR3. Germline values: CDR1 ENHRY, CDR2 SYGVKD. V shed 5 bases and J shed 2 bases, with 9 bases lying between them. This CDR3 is CAISYGGNTEAFF. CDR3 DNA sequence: TGTGCCATCAGTTACGGGGGAAACACTGAAGCTTTCTTT.

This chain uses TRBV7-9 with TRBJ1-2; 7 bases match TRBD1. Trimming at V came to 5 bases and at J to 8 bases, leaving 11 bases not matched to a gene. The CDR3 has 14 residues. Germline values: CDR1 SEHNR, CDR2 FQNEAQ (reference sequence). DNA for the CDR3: TGTGCCAGCAGCCCCGGGACAGCCTCTTGGGGCTACACCTTC. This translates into CASSPGTASWGYTF.

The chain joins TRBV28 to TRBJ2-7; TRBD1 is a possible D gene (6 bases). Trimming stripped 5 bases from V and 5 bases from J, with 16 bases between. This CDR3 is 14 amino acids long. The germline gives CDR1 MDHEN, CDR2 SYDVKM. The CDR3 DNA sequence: TGTGCCAGCAGTCCGCTACAGGGTACGGACGAGCAGTACTTC. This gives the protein CASSPLQGTDEQYF.

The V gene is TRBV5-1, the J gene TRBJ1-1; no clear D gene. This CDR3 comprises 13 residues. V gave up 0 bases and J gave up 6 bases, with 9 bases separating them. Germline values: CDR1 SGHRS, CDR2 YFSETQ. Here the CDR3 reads CASSLGQVAEAFF. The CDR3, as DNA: TGCGCCAGCAGCTTGGGCCAGGTCGCTGAAGCTTTCTTT.

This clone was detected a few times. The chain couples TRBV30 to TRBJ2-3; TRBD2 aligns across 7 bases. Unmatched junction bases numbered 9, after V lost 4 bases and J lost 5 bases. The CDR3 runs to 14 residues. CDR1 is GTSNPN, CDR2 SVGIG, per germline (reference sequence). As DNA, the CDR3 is TGTGCCTGGACCCCTCGGGGGGTAGAAGATACGCAGTATTTT. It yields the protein CAWTPRGVEDTQYF.

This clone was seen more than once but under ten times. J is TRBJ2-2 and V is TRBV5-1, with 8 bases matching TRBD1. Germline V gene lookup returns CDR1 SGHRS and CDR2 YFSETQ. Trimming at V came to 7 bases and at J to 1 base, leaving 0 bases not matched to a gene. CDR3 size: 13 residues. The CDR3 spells CASGQGNTGELFF. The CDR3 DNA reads TGCGCCAGCGGACAGGGGAACACCGGGGAGCTGTTTTTT.

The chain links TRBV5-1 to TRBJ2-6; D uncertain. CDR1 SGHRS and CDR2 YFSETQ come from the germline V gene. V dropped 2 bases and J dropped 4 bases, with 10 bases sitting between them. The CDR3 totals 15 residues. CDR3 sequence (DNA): TGCGCCAGCAGCTTCACGGGTTCCGGGGCCAACGTCCTGACTTTC. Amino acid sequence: CASSFTGSGANVLTF.

The CDR3 is CASSPDRGLTNEQFF. The CDR3 DNA reads as TGTGCCAGCAGCCCCGACAGGGGGCTGACCAATGAGCAGTTCTTC. The rearrangement joins TRBV7-2 to TRBJ2-1, with 10 bases that match TRBD1. Germline-derived CDR1 and CDR2 are SGHTA and FQGNSA. CDR3 length: 15 amino acids. V was pared by 5 bases and J by 6 bases, with 7 bases of the junction left unmatched. The full variable domain, rest sourced from reference TRBV7-2 and TRBJ2-1, is GAGVSQSPSNKVTEKGKDVELRCDPISGHTALYWYRQSLGQGLEFLIYFQGNSAPDKSGLPSDRFSAERTGGSVSTLTIQRTQQEDSAVYLCASSPDRGLTNEQFFGPGTRLTVL.

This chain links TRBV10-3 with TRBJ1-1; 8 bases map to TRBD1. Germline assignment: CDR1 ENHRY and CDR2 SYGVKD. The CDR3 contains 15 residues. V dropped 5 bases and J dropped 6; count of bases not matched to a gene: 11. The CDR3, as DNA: TGTGCCATCAGTAATCTCCTTGGACAGGGCGCTGAAGCTTTCTTT. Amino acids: CAISNLLGQGAEAFF.

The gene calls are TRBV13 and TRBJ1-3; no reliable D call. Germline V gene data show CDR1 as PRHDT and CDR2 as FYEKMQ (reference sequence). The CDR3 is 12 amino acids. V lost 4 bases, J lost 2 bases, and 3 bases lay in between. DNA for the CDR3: TGTGCCAGCAGCTCAACTGGAAACACCATATATTTT. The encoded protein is CASSSTGNTIYF.

CDR3 DNA: TGTGCCAGCAGCTCCCGTTTTGGGCAGGGGGCAGTCTATGGCTACACCTTC. Amino acid sequence: CASSSRFGQGAVYGYTF. The gene calls are TRBV7-2 and TRBJ1-2, with TRBD1 identical over 8 bases. CDR1 is SGHTA and CDR2 is FQGNSA in the germline V gene. With V trimmed by 4 bases and J by 4 bases, 14 bases remained unmatched. This CDR3 has 17 residues. Looking up the rest from reference TRBV7-2 and TRBJ1-2 gives the full variable domain: GAGVSQSPSNKVTEKGKDVELRCDPISGHTALYWYRQSLGQGLEFLIYFQGNSAPDKSGLPSDRFSAERTGGSVSTLTIQRTQQEDSAVYLCASSSRFGQGAVYGYTFGSGTRLTVV.

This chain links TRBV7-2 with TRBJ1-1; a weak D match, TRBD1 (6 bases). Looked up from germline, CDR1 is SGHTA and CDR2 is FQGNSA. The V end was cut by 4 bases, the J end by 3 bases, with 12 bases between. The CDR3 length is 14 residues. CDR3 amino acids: CASSSQGGDTEAFF. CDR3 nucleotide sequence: TGTGCCAGCAGCTCACAGGGAGGGGACACTGAAGCTTTCTTT.

In nucleotides, the CDR3 is TGCGCCAGCAGCTCCCCCAGAGGTGAGCAGTTCTTC. Translating gives CASSSPRGEQFF. This chain connects TRBV5-1 to TRBJ2-1; D gene ambiguous. Trimming shortened V by 3 bases and J by 9 bases, and 10 bases separated the two germline ends. This CDR3 spans 12 amino acids. The V gene's germline CDR1 is SGHRS and CDR2 YFSETQ.